This is a list of T cell receptor beta chains from one sample in a study of blood T cell repertoires in COVID-19. Method: immunoSEQ multiplex PCR; TCRdb's copy keeps in-frame clones and lacks some. The sample includes some 270,000 clones, 65% to 90% of them seen just once. Sequencing used PBMCs or T cells enriched from blood (not recorded which). The source is a woman aged 50 to 60 with acute COVID-19. Both conserved end residues are part of each CDR3. The D gene is left open where the match is weak. Some rows mark clone size as missing; the rest say once, few, many or name a class of expanded clone.

CDR3 DNA: TGTGCCAGCAGTTACGACAGGGTTGGCAATCAGCCCCAGCATTTT; CDR3 protein: CASSYDRVGNQPQHF; J gene: TRBJ1-5; V gene: TRBV7-7; D gene: TRBD1; clone size: few; CDR3 length: 15
CDR3 DNA: TGTGCCAGCAGCTTAGGCACGGGTCGAGAGACCCAGTACTTC; CDR3 protein: CASSLGTGRETQYF; J gene: TRBJ2-5; V gene: TRBV7-9; D gene: .; clone size: .; CDR3 length: 14
CDR3 DNA: TGTGCCAGTAGTATCGGCACAGGGACGTTCGTCGAGCAGTACTTC; CDR3 protein: CASSIGTGTFVEQYF; J gene: TRBJ2-7; V gene: TRBV19; D gene: .; clone size: .; CDR3 length: 15
CDR3 DNA: TGCGCCAGCAGCCCGCCGGGACAGGGGAGCGGCTACACCTTC; CDR3 protein: CASSPPGQGSGYTF; J gene: TRBJ1-2; V gene: TRBV5-1; D gene: TRBD1; clone size: .; CDR3 length: 14
CDR3 DNA: TGCAGCGTTGAGCTAGACAGGAAACCCTACGAGCAGTACTTC; CDR3 protein: CSVELDRKPYEQYF; J gene: TRBJ2-7; V gene: TRBV29-1; D gene: .; clone size: .; CDR3 length: 14
CDR3 DNA: TGTGCCAGTAGTGGGTCAGGGGAAGCTTTCTTT; CDR3 protein: CASSGSGEAFF; J gene: TRBJ1-1; V gene: TRBV19; D gene: .; clone size: .; CDR3 length: 11
CDR3 DNA: TGTGCCAGCAGCGTAGATGATGAGAGCTCCTATAATTCACCCCTCCACTTT; CDR3 protein: CASSVDDESSYNSPLHF; J gene: TRBJ1-6; V gene: TRBV9; D gene: .; clone size: .; CDR3 length: 17
CDR3 DNA: TGTGCCAGCAGCTTCTCAGCGGGCAATCAGCCCCAGCATTTT; CDR3 protein: CASSFSAGNQPQHF; J gene: TRBJ1-5; V gene: TRBV5-6; D gene: .; clone size: .; CDR3 length: 14
CDR3 DNA: TGTGCCAGCAGCTTCAACCGGGACAGCTACGAGCAGTACTTC; CDR3 protein: CASSFNRDSYEQYF; J gene: TRBJ2-7; V gene: TRBV3-1/TRBV3-2; D gene: TRBD1; clone size: .; CDR3 length: 14
CDR3 DNA: TGTGCCAGCAGTTCACGGACAAGGAACACTGAAGCTTTCTTT; CDR3 protein: CASSSRTRNTEAFF; J gene: TRBJ1-1; V gene: TRBV27; D gene: .; clone size: .; CDR3 length: 14
CDR3 DNA: TGTGCCAGCGCACCAGGGAACACCGGGGAGCTGTTTTTT; CDR3 protein: CASAPGNTGELFF; J gene: TRBJ2-2; V gene: TRBV6-4; D gene: .; clone size: .; CDR3 length: 13
CDR3 DNA: TGTGCCAGCAGTTCCAGAGGGCAGGCTGAAGCTTTCTTT; CDR3 protein: CASSSRGQAEAFF; J gene: TRBJ1-1; V gene: TRBV9; D gene: .; clone size: .; CDR3 length: 13
CDR3 DNA: TGCGCCAGCAGCCCGGCGCGGACTAGCGGCTACGAGCAGTACTTC; CDR3 protein: CASSPARTSGYEQYF; J gene: TRBJ2-7; V gene: TRBV5-1; D gene: TRBD2; clone size: many; CDR3 length: 15
CDR3 DNA: TGCAGCGTTTCTTGGACAGGGAACACTGAAGCTTTCTTT; CDR3 protein: CSVSWTGNTEAFF; J gene: TRBJ1-1; V gene: TRBV29-1; D gene: TRBD1; clone size: once; CDR3 length: 13
CDR3 DNA: TGTGCCAGCAGTGAAGCCGTCACGGGGGCTAACTATGGCTACACCTTC; CDR3 protein: CASSEAVTGANYGYTF; J gene: TRBJ1-2; V gene: TRBV6-1; D gene: .; clone size: .; CDR3 length: 16
CDR3 DNA: TGTGCCAGCACCCCGGGGGTAGACTATGGCTACACCTTC; CDR3 protein: CASTPGVDYGYTF; J gene: TRBJ1-2; V gene: TRBV9; D gene: .; clone size: .; CDR3 length: 13
CDR3 DNA: TGTGCCAGCAGCCAAGTTCAGGGGCAGGGCTACACCTTC; CDR3 protein: CASSQVQGQGYTF; J gene: TRBJ1-2; V gene: TRBV14; D gene: .; clone size: .; CDR3 length: 13
CDR3 DNA: TGTGCCAGCAGTACAAAGACTGAAGCTTTCTTT; CDR3 protein: CASSTKTEAFF; J gene: TRBJ1-1; V gene: TRBV6-5; D gene: .; clone size: .; CDR3 length: 11
CDR3 DNA: TGTGCCTGGAGGGGACAGGGGCCTATGAACACTGAAGCTTTCTTT; CDR3 protein: CAWRGQGPMNTEAFF; J gene: TRBJ1-1; V gene: TRBV30; D gene: TRBD1; clone size: .; CDR3 length: 15
CDR3 DNA: TGTGCCAGCAGTTACGGGTCAGGACACAATCAGCCCCAGCATTTT; CDR3 protein: CASSYGSGHNQPQHF; J gene: TRBJ1-5; V gene: TRBV6-2/TRBV6-3; D gene: .; clone size: .; CDR3 length: 15
CDR3 DNA: TGTGCCAGTTCGGACAGGACGGGCGGCTACACCTTC; CDR3 protein: CASSDRTGGYTF; J gene: TRBJ1-2; V gene: TRBV19; D gene: TRBD1; clone size: .; CDR3 length: 12
CDR3 DNA: TGCGCCAGCACCAAGACAGGGTCGGCAGCAGATACGCAGTATTTT; CDR3 protein: CASTKTGSAADTQYF; J gene: TRBJ2-3; V gene: TRBV5-1; D gene: TRBD1; clone size: .; CDR3 length: 15
CDR3 DNA: TGCGCCAGCAGCCAAGTCGGTGGGGCCAACGTCCTGACTTTC; CDR3 protein: CASSQVGGANVLTF; J gene: TRBJ2-6; V gene: TRBV4-1; D gene: .; clone size: .; CDR3 length: 14
CDR3 DNA: TGCGCCAGCAGCTTGACCCCGGGACAGGGAAGGAATTCACCCCTCCACTTT; CDR3 protein: CASSLTPGQGRNSPLHF; J gene: TRBJ1-6; V gene: TRBV5-1; D gene: TRBD1; clone size: .; CDR3 length: 17
CDR3 DNA: TGCGCCAGCAGCTTTTCGCCGTCCGGGGGTGTGACAGAGACCCAGTACTTC; CDR3 protein: CASSFSPSGGVTETQYF; J gene: TRBJ2-5; V gene: TRBV5-1; D gene: .; clone size: few; CDR3 length: 17
CDR3 DNA: TGTGCCAGCAGCCTTGGAGGGGGCATAACTGAAGCTTTCTTT; CDR3 protein: CASSLGGGITEAFF; J gene: TRBJ1-1; V gene: TRBV6-5; D gene: TRBD1; clone size: .; CDR3 length: 14
CDR3 DNA: TGCGCCAGCAGCTCCGGCCGGGACAGGTGGAATGAGCAGTTCTTC; CDR3 protein: CASSSGRDRWNEQFF; J gene: TRBJ2-1; V gene: TRBV5-1; D gene: TRBD1; clone size: .; CDR3 length: 15
CDR3 DNA: TGTGCCAGCAGCCTAGGACTCAGGGCCTCTGGAAACACCATATATTTT; CDR3 protein: CASSLGLRASGNTIYF; J gene: TRBJ1-3; V gene: TRBV7-2; D gene: .; clone size: .; CDR3 length: 16
CDR3 DNA: TGTGCCAGCCGGATCCGGGACAGGAAGGGCTACACCTTC; CDR3 protein: CASRIRDRKGYTF; J gene: TRBJ1-2; V gene: TRBV27; D gene: TRBD1; clone size: .; CDR3 length: 13
CDR3 DNA: TGTGCCAGTAGCCCCGGACTAGCGGGGCGGCGGGACGAGCAGTACTTC; CDR3 protein: CASSPGLAGRRDEQYF; J gene: TRBJ2-7; V gene: TRBV19; D gene: TRBD2; clone size: .; CDR3 length: 16
CDR3 DNA: TGCGCCAGCAGCTTGGAGGGAGGAGGAAACACCATATATTTT; CDR3 protein: CASSLEGGGNTIYF; J gene: TRBJ1-3; V gene: TRBV5-1; D gene: .; clone size: .; CDR3 length: 14
CDR3 DNA: TGTGCCTGGAGTGTTACCAGGCACTATGGCTACACCTTC; CDR3 protein: CAWSVTRHYGYTF; J gene: TRBJ1-2; V gene: TRBV30; D gene: .; clone size: .; CDR3 length: 13
CDR3 DNA: TGTGCCAGCAGCGAGTCAGGTAATTCACCCCTCCACTTT; CDR3 protein: CASSESGNSPLHF; J gene: TRBJ1-6; V gene: TRBV9; D gene: .; clone size: .; CDR3 length: 13
CDR3 DNA: TGTGCCAGCAGCTTAAATCGAAGGAGTCATGGCTACACCTTC; CDR3 protein: CASSLNRRSHGYTF; J gene: TRBJ1-2; V gene: TRBV7-2; D gene: .; clone size: .; CDR3 length: 14
CDR3 DNA: TGCGCCAGCAGCCAAGTTAGGGGGGGCTCCTACAATGAGCAGTTCTTC; CDR3 protein: CASSQVRGGSYNEQFF; J gene: TRBJ2-1; V gene: TRBV4-1; D gene: .; clone size: .; CDR3 length: 16
CDR3 DNA: TGTGCCAGCAGTTTCACAGTTCGTGGCTACAATGAGCAGTTCTTC; CDR3 protein: CASSFTVRGYNEQFF; J gene: TRBJ2-1; V gene: TRBV14; D gene: .; clone size: .; CDR3 length: 15
CDR3 DNA: TGTGCCACCGCCGAGGGGGCGAGGGCTGAAGCTTTCTTT; CDR3 protein: CATAEGARAEAFF; J gene: TRBJ1-1; V gene: TRBV7-6; D gene: TRBD1; clone size: .; CDR3 length: 13
CDR3 DNA: TGTGCCAGCAGCTCGATCAGGGGTTCTGGTAATTCACCCCTCCACTTT; CDR3 protein: CASSSIRGSGNSPLHF; J gene: TRBJ1-6; V gene: TRBV7-2; D gene: .; clone size: .; CDR3 length: 16
CDR3 DNA: TGTGCCAGCACCAGGAACACTGAAGCTTTCTTT; CDR3 protein: CASTRNTEAFF; J gene: TRBJ1-1; V gene: TRBV13; D gene: .; clone size: .; CDR3 length: 11
CDR3 DNA: TGTGCTAGTGGTTTGGCAACTTACAGGGGTGGGCGGACAGATACGCAGTATTTT; CDR3 protein: CASGLATYRGGRTDTQYF; J gene: TRBJ2-3; V gene: TRBV12-5; D gene: TRBD1; clone size: .; CDR3 length: 18
CDR3 DNA: TGTGCCAGCAGCTGGACAGGGGTAGGTGGCTACACCTTC; CDR3 protein: CASSWTGVGGYTF; J gene: TRBJ1-2; V gene: TRBV6-2/TRBV6-3; D gene: TRBD1; clone size: .; CDR3 length: 13
CDR3 DNA: TGTGCCAGTAGTATAGCGGGGGGGACAGGGAATAGCAATCAGCCCCAGCATTTT; CDR3 protein: CASSIAGGTGNSNQPQHF; J gene: TRBJ1-5; V gene: TRBV19; D gene: TRBD1; clone size: .; CDR3 length: 18